These T cell receptor beta chains were read from a single sample in a study of T-cell memory formation after mild COVID-19. TCRdb used MiXCR to reprocess the 5' RACE reads, holding one entry per CDR3 protein. The sample lists fewer than 450,000 distinct CDR3 sequences; 24% were seen once. The sequenced sample consisted of PBMCs or a T cell subset sorted from them (not recorded which). The receptors were gathered from an adult woman who had mild COVID-19 (a few samples of this study predate the infection). Cell type and time point are not known. The CDR3 runs from the conserved cysteine through the conserved F or W. D genes are given only for firm matches. Expanded clones are given a class, and other clones once, few, many or no size at all.

>TRBJ2-2|TRBV9|-|-
TGTGCCAGCAGCGCAAAGACCGGGGAGCTGTTTTTT
CASSAKTGELFF
>TRBJ1-4|TRBV5-6|few|-
TGTGCCAGCAGCTTCCCGGACAGCAATGAAAAACTGTTTTTT
CASSFPDSNEKLFF
>TRBJ2-7|TRBV11-1|few|-
TGTGCCAGCAGCTCCCGAGGACAACTTTACGAGCAGTACTTC
CASSSRGQLYEQYF
>TRBJ1-1|TRBV12-3/TRBV12-4|many|TRBD1
TGTGCCAGCAGTTCCAGGGGGCTTGACACTGAAGCTTTCTTT
CASSSRGLDTEAFF
>TRBJ2-7|TRBV7-2|-|TRBD2
TGTGCCAGCAGCTTAGTGGGCATCCGAGCGGGGGAGAAGAGCTACGAGCAGTACTTC
CASSLVGIRAGEKSYEQYF
>TRBJ2-3|TRBV20-1|few|-
TGCAGTGCTAAATCCTTCACTCGGAACGAAGCCTCGAGAATAGATACGCAGTATTTT
CSAKSFTRNEASRIDTQYF
>TRBJ1-2|TRBV7-2|-|TRBD1
TGTGCCAGCAGCTTAAGGACAGGGACGAACTATGGCTACACCTTC
CASSLRTGTNYGYTF
>TRBJ2-2|TRBV19|few|-
TGTGCCAGTAGTATAGGCACCGGGGAGCTGTTTTTT
CASSIGTGELFF
>TRBJ1-4|TRBV5-6|-|-
TGTGCCAGCAGCTTGGGACACAACAATGAAAAACTGTTTTTT
CASSLGHNNEKLFF
>TRBJ2-3|TRBV6-5|once|TRBD2
TGTGCCAGCTTCTATAGCGGGAGTCCAGATACGCAGTATTTT
CASFYSGSPDTQYF
>TRBJ2-7|TRBV20-1|-|TRBD1
TGCAGTGCTAGTCGCACAGGGGGCGCCGAGGAGCAGTACTTC
CSASRTGGAEEQYF
>TRBJ1-1|TRBV3-1|once|-
TGTGCAAGCAGCCAAGGCCTTCAGGGGAACACTGAAGCTTTCTTT
CASSQGLQGNTEAFF
>TRBJ2-5|TRBV12-3/TRBV12-4|-|-
TGTGCCAGCACCGACACGGGGGAGACCCAGTACTTC
CASTDTGETQYF
>TRBJ2-7|TRBV12-3/TRBV12-4|-|TRBD1
TGTGCCAGCAGTATGGTCCCCGACAGGTTAGCAGGGGGTCCCGCGTCCTACGAGCAGTACTTC
CASSMVPDRLAGGPASYEQYF
>TRBJ2-3|TRBV6-5|few|TRBD1
TGTGCCAGCAGTAGGACCCGGGACAGGTCAGATACGCAGTATTTT
CASSRTRDRSDTQYF
>TRBJ1-6|TRBV20-1|-|-
TGCAGTGCGCGGGAGGGGCCCTTAAATTCACCCCTCCACTTT
CSAREGPLNSPLHF
>TRBJ1-2|TRBV7-8|-|-
TGTGCCAGCAGTCCTAGACAGAATCTCTATGGCTACACCTTC
CASSPRQNLYGYTF
>TRBJ2-5|TRBV29-1|-|-
TGCAGCGAGGAGGGGGGGCTGGGAGAGACCCAGTACTTC
CSEEGGLGETQYF
>TRBJ2-7|TRBV6-5|few|-
TGTGCCAGCAGTTACTCGAGCCCCTGGGGCAGCACCTACGAGCAGTACTTC
CASSYSSPWGSTYEQYF
>TRBJ1-5|TRBV7-2|-|-
TGTGCCAGCAGCTTAAGGGTGGATCAGCCCCAGCATTTT
CASSLRVDQPQHF
>TRBJ1-1|TRBV11-3|-|TRBD1
TGTGCCAGCAGCAAAGGACAGGTCGATAACACTGAAGCTTTCTTT
CASSKGQVDNTEAFF
>TRBJ2-7|TRBV4-3|-|TRBD1
TGCGCCAGCAGCCAAGACCCCCGGGACAGGGGCGAGCAGTACTTC
CASSQDPRDRGEQYF
>TRBJ2-2|TRBV6-2/TRBV6-3|few|-
TGTGCCAGCAGTTTAAACTACTTGAACACCGGGGAGCTGTTTTTT
CASSLNYLNTGELFF
>TRBJ2-1|TRBV5-5|few|TRBD2
TGTGCCAGCAGCTTGGTGGTAGCGGGAGTTGTTGGTGAGCAGTTCTTC
CASSLVVAGVVGEQFF
>TRBJ1-6|TRBV7-6|few|-
TGTGCCAGCAGCTCGCGCGGCTCCTATAATTCACCCCTCCACTTT
CASSSRGSYNSPLHF
>TRBJ1-1|TRBV5-1|-|TRBD1
TGCGCCAGCAGCGAACCGACAGGGAGGAACACTGAAGCTTTCTTT
CASSEPTGRNTEAFF
>TRBJ2-3|TRBV5-6|few|-
TGTGCCAGCAGCTTGGTTCTTGCTAGCACAGATACGCAGTATTTT
CASSLVLASTDTQYF
>TRBJ2-3|TRBV12-3/TRBV12-4|many|-
TGTGCCAGCAGTCCTGAGGGGGATACGCAGTATTTT
CASSPEGDTQYF
>TRBJ1-2|TRBV12-3/TRBV12-4|few|-
TGTGCCAGCAGGTCTCAGGGGCTACGGAACTATGGCTACACCTTC
CASRSQGLRNYGYTF
>TRBJ1-1|TRBV18|-|TRBD1
TGTGCCAGCTCACCAGGGACAGGGGCAGGAGCTTTCTTT
CASSPGTGAGAFF
>TRBJ1-4|TRBV5-1|many|-
TGCGCCAGCAGCTTGGACCTCGGGGGAACTAATGAAAAACTGTTTTTT
CASSLDLGGTNEKLFF
>TRBJ2-2|TRBV4-1|few|-
TGCGCCAGCAGCCAACTGGGGCTAGCGACCGGGGAGCTGTTTTTT
CASSQLGLATGELFF
>TRBJ1-5|TRBV20-1|-|-
TGCAGTGCATCTGGGGGGGGAAGCAATCAGCCCCAGCATTTT
CSASGGGSNQPQHF
>TRBJ1-1|TRBV7-9|-|-
TGTGCCAGCAGCTTACTAGCCTATAATAGTGACACTGAAGCTTTCTTT
CASSLLAYNSDTEAFF
>TRBJ2-1|TRBV12-3/TRBV12-4|-|TRBD2
TGTGCCAGCAGTTTTAATGCAGCGGGGGGGCCAGGGCAGTTCTTC
CASSFNAAGGPGQFF
>TRBJ2-1|TRBV9|few|TRBD2
TGTGCCAGCAGCGGATCTAGCGGGAGGGCCTACAATGAGCAGTTCTTC
CASSGSSGRAYNEQFF
>TRBJ1-2|TRBV18|-|TRBD1
TGTGCCAGCTCACCGACGGGACAGGGGTTCCTCTTTGGCTACACCTTC
CASSPTGQGFLFGYTF
>TRBJ2-7|TRBV30|-|-
TGTGCCTGGAGTGAGAAATACGAGCAGTACTTC
CAWSEKYEQYF
>TRBJ2-5|TRBV5-1|-|-
TGCGCCAGCAGCTTGGGAATGCTAGAGACCCAGTACTTC
CASSLGMLETQYF
>TRBJ2-1|TRBV15|-|-
TGTGCCACCAGCGGCGGACGGGAAGATGAGCAGTTCTTC
CATSGGREDEQFF
>TRBJ2-7|TRBV4-1|-|TRBD1
TGCGCCAGCAGCCAAGTGACGGGGACAGGGCAGAACTTC
CASSQVTGTGQNF
>TRBJ2-2|TRBV6-5|-|-
TGTGCCAGCAGTTACGGGATTTTGAACACCGGGGAGCTGTTTTTT
CASSYGILNTGELFF
>TRBJ2-7|TRBV9|-|-
TGTGCCAGCAGCGAAGGGACTTTTCCCTACGAGCAGTACTTC
CASSEGTFPYEQYF
>TRBJ2-7|TRBV6-1|-|-
TGTGCCAGCTCGGAGACCACAGGTGTCAACTCCTACGAGCAGTACTTC
CASSETTGVNSYEQYF
>TRBJ2-2|TRBV11-2|few|-
TGTGCCAGCAGCTCGACCGGGACAAACACCGGGGAGCTGTTTTTT
CASSSTGTNTGELFF
>TRBJ2-7|TRBV20-1|few|TRBD2
TGCAGTGCTAGAGTACTAGCGGGAGGGTACGAGCAGTACTTC
CSARVLAGGYEQYF
>TRBJ2-3|TRBV12-3/TRBV12-4|-|TRBD2
TGTGCCAGCAGTCCAACGGGACTAGCGGTATCCGCAGATACGCAGTATTTT
CASSPTGLAVSADTQYF
>TRBJ1-5|TRBV6-5|-|-
TGTGCCAGCAGTTACGCCTCGGGTCAGCCCCAGCATTTT
CASSYASGQPQHF
>TRBJ1-4|TRBV18|few|-
TGTGCCAGCTCACCCCGGGGGATTGCTGAAAAACTGTTTTTT
CASSPRGIAEKLFF
>TRBJ1-4|TRBV6-5|few|-
TGTGCCAGCAGTTACAGTGGGGGTCGAAAACTGTTTTTT
CASSYSGGRKLFF
>TRBJ2-4|TRBV5-4|once|-
TGTGCCAGCAGCTTGCGTGACGGAATCCTAGCCAAAAACATTCAGTACTTC
CASSLRDGILAKNIQYF